Sequencing of this TCR beta chain was carried out in a study of blood T cell repertoires in COVID-19. Looking at the study overall: From the United States, Italy and Spain came samples of acute and convalescent COVID-19.

This clone was detected a few times. Those who participated ranged in age from roughly 18 to 89 years and resided in about two dozen US areas. Data came from immunoSEQ multiplex PCR; TCRdb stores just in-frame clones and leaves some out. The sample consists of 150,000 or so clones, around 73% of them appearing once. V was trimmed by 3 bases and J by 3 bases, leaving 8 bases between them. CDR3 length equals 13 residues. The germline gives CDR1 KGHSH, CDR2 LQKENI. The sequencing sample was made of PBMCs or T cells enriched from blood (not recorded which). The clonotype originates from a woman in her forties or fifties who had recovered from COVID-19. This chain uses TRBV18 with TRBJ1-1; no clear D gene. DNA for the CDR3: TGTGCCAGCTCACCCGCAGAATACACTGAAGCTTTCTTT. This codes for CASSPAEYTEAFF. The full variable domain, in which reference TRBV18 and TRBJ1-1 provide the parts outside the CDR3, is NAGVMQNPRHLVRRRGQEARLRCSPMKGHSHVYWYRQLPEEGLKFMVYLQKENIIDESGMPKERFSAEFPKEGPSILRIQQVVRGDSAAYFCASSPAEYTEAFFGQGTRLTVV.